The present T cell receptor (beta chain) was sequenced within a study of T cells in Graves' hyperthyroidism and ophthalmopathy. Overall study findings and caveats: Researchers found most expanded thyroid clonotypes above 0.001 in blood as well. For ophthalmopathy, model prediction preceded onset by a median roughly 6.3 months.

The CDR3 regions of TCR beta were amplified from RNA transcripts. TCR CDR3 regions were first amplified by RT-PCR with HTBI primers. In TCRdb, the multiplex PCR reads were re-called with MiXCR into one record per CDR3 protein. Here the sample spans 450,000 to 700,000 distinct CDR3 sequences, under 60% being singletons. It was uncontrolled infection, other autoimmune disease, pregnancy or lactation that excluded patients. Clinical symptoms, serum thyroxine, TRAb, thyroid ultrasound and orbital computed tomography established diagnosis. This CDR3 comprises 16 residues. Germline assignment: CDR1 MGHDK and CDR2 SYGVNS. The trim removed 4 bases at V and 8 bases at J, leaving 7 bases unmatched. A word on this clonotype: Its cognate antigen is unknown.

The source material was peripheral blood or thyroid tissue (not recorded which). The clonotype was recovered from an adult woman with Graves' disease, either hyperthyroidism or ophthalmopathy (not recorded which). This sequence joins TRBV25-1 and TRBJ2-3; 15 positions match TRBD2. Here the CDR3 DNA reads TGTGCCAGCAGTGCCTGGACTAGCGGGGGGGGAGGTACGCAGTATTTT. Translated: CASSAWTSGGGGTQYF.